Described below is a single T cell receptor beta chain sequence and its context. Sequencing was performed with immunoSEQ multiplex PCR; in TCRdb, only in-frame clones are kept and a portion is missing. Of more than 200,000 clones in the sample, 70% were seen once. The CDR3 has 14 amino acids. Trimming took off 6 bases at V and 5 bases at J, with 13 bases between the two ends. Germline values: CDR1 MDHEN, CDR2 SYDVKM. The source of the sample is a study of cytotoxic CD8 clonotypes in ibrutinib-treated CLL. The sequencing here drew on PBMCs, taken after 24 months of ibrutinib treatment. The sequence derives from a human donor with chronic lymphocytic leukemia. The genes are TRBV28 and TRBJ1-4; unclear D gene. CDR3 DNA: TGTGCCAGCAGCGGACCAGCATCGAATGAAAAACTGTTTTTT. It codes for CASSGPASNEKLFF.